The table lists the clone carrying this TCR beta chain with a few counts. The antigen remains unidentified. The data were taken from a study of vaccination and CD4 T cells after COVID-19. Study-wide background: Each of the control cultures got a CEFX pool, an HIV-1 Nef pool, or no peptide.

From germline, CDR1 is DFQATT and CDR2 SNEGSKA (reference sequence). This CDR3 contains 13 residues. Between the trimmed V and J ends, which lost 2 bases and 12 bases, there was a span of 19 bases. The study sequenced cultured CD4+ T cell DNA using the Oncomine TCR Beta short-read assay. Cultured CD4+ T cells were the source of extracted genomic DNA. TCRdb used MiXCR to reprocess the PCR reads, holding one entry per CDR3 protein. This repertoire shows around 25,000 distinct CDR3 sequences, 28% found once; its top ten account for about 7.6%. Time point here: late sampling 161 to 241 days after vaccination in three convalescent patients. Treatment in this sample: roughly nine-day PBMC culture with coronavirus spike peptide pools or control peptides (ViraFEST assay). ViraFEST expanded antigen-specific T cells with peptide pools, then sequenced TCRs. Peptide pools at 10 ug/ml and IL-2 at about 9.6 IU/ml were added to cultures of 1.8 million or so PBMCs per well.

The receptor's source is a human donor who had recovered from COVID-19. The sample consisted of CD4+ T cells from blood, cultured in vitro, taken about 7 months after SARS-CoV-2 vaccination. V gene TRBV20-1 combines with J gene TRBJ1-2; a weak D match, TRBD1 (5 bases). This chain's CDR3 is CSARHSRAGGHTF. The CDR3 nucleotides read TGCAGTGCTAGACATTCCCGGGCGGGGGGTCACACCTTC.